These 30 T cell receptor beta chains were all obtained from the same sample, sequenced in a study of blood T cell repertoires in COVID-19. Profiled with immunoSEQ multiplex PCR; TCRdb holds only in-frame clones, not every one. The sample yields about 88,000 clones, around 86% seen once. The material sequenced was peripheral blood. Receptors were obtained from a human donor in a cohort sampled during active COVID-19.

The chain recombines TRBV4-2 with TRBJ1-5; D not certain. The V end was cut by 0 bases, the J end by 4 bases, with 7 bases between. The CDR3 covers 14 residues. Per the germline V gene, CDR1 is LGHNA and CDR2 is YNFKEQ. Written as DNA, the CDR3 is TGTGCCAGCAGCCAAGATAGAGGGAATCAGCCCCAGCATTTT. Encoded protein: CASSQDRGNQPQHF.

The chain employs TRBV30 and TRBJ2-7; TRBD2 matches at 7 bases. The V gene's germline CDR1 is GTSNPN and CDR2 SVGIG (reference sequence). This CDR3 spans 17 amino acids. J lost 2 bases, V lost 2 bases, and 15 bases had no gene match. As DNA, the CDR3 is TGTGCCTGGAGTCCCCCCCCAAGACTAGCCGTCACCTACGAGCAGTACTTC. This codes for CAWSPPPRLAVTYEQYF.

The rearrangement links TRBV4-2 to TRBJ1-5; D call uncertain. CDR3 length: 14 residues. Germline-derived CDR1 and CDR2 are LGHNA and YNFKEQ. Trimming stripped 0 bases from V and 1 base from J, with 4 bases between. CDR3 sequence reads: CASSQDGSNQPQHF. For the CDR3, the DNA is TGTGCCAGCAGCCAAGATGGCAGCAATCAGCCCCAGCATTTT.

This sequence joins TRBV7-9 and TRBJ2-3; 8 positions match TRBD2. The CDR3 has 18 residues. Germline loops: CDR1 SEHNR, CDR2 FQNEAQ (reference sequence). The V segment lost 2 bases and the J segment 0 bases; nucleotides outside the gene matches: 10. The CDR3 DNA reads TGTGCCAGCAGCTTATTAGCGGGGCCCCTCCTAAGCACAGATACGCAGTATTTT. Translated, it gives CASSLLAGPLLSTDTQYF.

The chain links TRBV28 to TRBJ2-5; TRBD2 matches 8 bases. CDR1 and CDR2 from the germline V gene are MDHEN and SYDVKM. V gave up 4 bases and J gave up 2 bases; unmatched junction bases: 3. The length of the CDR3 is 14 residues. The CDR3 spells CASSSPGGQETQYF. The CDR3 bases are TGTGCCAGCAGTTCCCCGGGAGGGCAAGAGACCCAGTACTTC.

The chain joins TRBV15 to TRBJ1-2; the D is unclear. Germline assignment: CDR1 LNHNV and CDR2 YYDKDF (reference sequence). V was pared by 8 bases and J by 6 bases, with 10 bases between. This CDR3 is built from 11 residues. The CDR3 coding sequence is TGTGCCACCCGTGGGCTCGATGGCTACACCTTC. Its protein is CATRGLDGYTF.

In this sample, this clone turned up once. CDR3 nucleotides: TGCAGCGTTGAATCAGAGTCGGGGGGAGCCTACGAGCAGTACTTC. Protein: CSVESESGGAYEQYF. The chain is built from TRBV29-1 and TRBJ2-7; TRBD2 matches at 7 bases. The CDR3 contains 15 residues. With 2 bases clipped from V and 2 bases from J, the junction kept 9 bases outside the gene matches. The germline V gene has CDR1 SQVTM and CDR2 ANQGSEA.

The rearrangement links TRBV5-6 to TRBJ2-3; the match to TRBD2 covers 7 bases. The CDR3 has 15 residues. CDR1 and CDR2 from the germline V gene are SGHDT and YYEEEE. V dropped 1 base and J dropped 0; count of bases not matched to a gene: 2. The CDR3 sequence is CASSLSGVSTDTQYF. The CDR3, as DNA: TGTGCCAGCAGCTTGAGCGGGGTCAGCACAGATACGCAGTATTTT.

This chain links TRBV25-1 with TRBJ2-3; 13 nucleotides agree with TRBD2. V was pared by 7 bases and J by 9 bases, with 16 bases of the junction left unmatched. This CDR3 contains 17 residues. Germline V gene lookup returns CDR1 MGHDK and CDR2 SYGVNS. CDR3 region: CASTSDSGLAGRGTQYF. The CDR3, as DNA: TGTGCCAGCACTTCCGATTCGGGACTAGCGGGGCGGGGGACGCAGTATTTT.

The J gene is TRBJ1-2, the V gene TRBV6-4, with 7 bases aligning to TRBD1. The CDR3 sequence is 14 residues long. In germline, CDR1 is MRHNA, CDR2 SNTAGT. V was clipped by 4 bases and J by 4 bases; unmatched bases: 6. CDR3: CASSVIGGSYGYTF. The CDR3 DNA is TGTGCCAGCAGTGTCATAGGGGGCAGCTATGGCTACACCTTC.

CDR3: CASRTTPGQTYEQYF. In DNA form, the CDR3 reads TGTGCCAGCAGGACAACGCCGGGACAGACCTACGAGCAGTACTTC. V usage is TRBV27 and J usage is TRBJ2-7, with 7 bases that match TRBD1. Germline loops: CDR1 MNHEY, CDR2 SMNVEV (reference sequence). V lost 6 bases to trimming and J lost 2 bases; unmatched junction nucleotides: 10. There are 15 residues in the CDR3.

DNA for the CDR3: TGTGCCAGCAGCGAGACTAGCGGGAAGGCAGATACGCAGTATTTT. It specifies CASSETSGKADTQYF. The V call is TRBV21-1, the J call TRBJ2-3; the tabulated D call, TRBD2, remains unverified against the DNA. TRBV21-1 is listed as a pseudogene. The CDR3 contains 15 residues.

The chain links TRBV5-4 to TRBJ2-2; possibly TRBD1 for D (6 bases). Per the germline V gene, CDR1 is SGHNT and CDR2 is YYREEE (reference sequence). V was clipped by 4 bases and J by 3 bases, with 19 bases between them. CDR3 length: 17 residues. The DNA for the CDR3 is TGTGCCAGCAGCGGCGCCGAAGGGGGACGACACACCGGGGAGCTGTTTTTT. Its protein is CASSGAEGGRHTGELFF.

This rearrangement joins TRBV10-1 to TRBJ2-5, with D hard to call. Germline-derived CDR1 and CDR2 are WNHNN and SYGVQD (reference sequence). The CDR3 covers 13 residues. The V end was cut by 2 bases, the J end by 0 bases, with 4 bases between. CDR3 amino acids: CASSEDNQETQYF. In DNA, the CDR3 is TGCGCCAGCAGTGAGGACAACCAAGAGACCCAGTACTTC.

This sequence joins TRBV6-5 and TRBJ1-1; 11 bases are shared with TRBD1. The CDR3 is 15 amino acids. CDR1 is MNHEY and CDR2 is SVGAGI in the germline V gene. Unmatched junction bases numbered 7, after V lost 3 bases and J lost 7 bases. CDR3 nucleotide sequence: TGTGCCAGCAGTTATTCGGGACAGGGGGTCTATGAAGCTTTCTTT. As protein: CASSYSGQGVYEAFF.

The gene calls are TRBV15 and TRBJ2-7; 7 nucleotides align to TRBD1. The CDR3 runs 15 residues. Unmatched junction bases numbered 7, after V lost 5 bases and J lost 0 bases. Germline CDR1 reads LNHNV; CDR2 reads YYDKDF (reference sequence). The CDR3 spells CATSRGGQNSYEQYF. The CDR3 coding sequence is TGTGCCACCAGCCGAGGGGGACAGAACTCCTACGAGCAGTACTTC. Full variable domain (remainder filled in from reference TRBV15 and TRBJ2-7): DAMVIQNPRYQVTQFGKPVTLSCSQTLNHNVMYWYQQKSSQAPKLLFHYYDKDFNNEADTPDNFQSRRPNTSFCFLDIRSPGLGDTAMYLCATSRGGQNSYEQYFGPGTRLTVT.

This clone was seen only a few times. This rearrangement joins TRBV10-3 to TRBJ1-5; 7 bases are a match to TRBD1. J gave up 3 bases and V 4 bases, and 3 bases lay outside the gene matches. The CDR3 sequence is 14 residues long. Germline CDR1 and CDR2: ENHRY and SYGVKD. CDR3 residues: CAISGQGSNQPQHF. Here the CDR3 DNA reads TGTGCCATCAGTGGACAGGGCTCCAATCAGCCCCAGCATTTT.

The genes are TRBV3-1 (or the pseudogene TRBV3-2) and TRBJ1-4, with D tentatively TRBD1 (6 bases). The CDR3 is 14 amino acids. CDR1 LGHDT and CDR2 YNNKEL come from the germline V gene (reference sequence). The V end lost 1 base, the J end lost 10 bases, and 13 bases lay between the germline ends. CDR3 amino acids: CASSQGGLFGKLFF. CDR3 coding DNA: TGTGCCAGCAGCCAAGGGGGGCTTTTCGGAAAACTGTTTTTT.

This chain links TRBV7-2 with TRBJ2-5; D might be TRBD2 (5 bases). Trimming pared 8 bases from V and 11 bases from J, leaving 12 bases between. The germline CDR1 and CDR2 sequences are SGHTA and FQGNSA. The CDR3 spans 10 residues. The CDR3 DNA sequence: TGTGCCAGCGGCGGGTCTGTTCAGTACTTC. It is translated as CASGGSVQYF.

The J gene is TRBJ2-3, the V gene TRBV10-2; maybe TRBD1 (6 bases). V gave up 0 bases and J gave up 0 bases, with 13 bases separating them. CDR3 length: 17 residues. Germline V gene data show CDR1 as WSHSY and CDR2 as SAAADI. The CDR3 region is CASSESYTGSSTDTQYF. The CDR3 DNA sequence: TGCGCCAGCAGTGAGTCCTATACAGGGTCTAGCACAGATACGCAGTATTTT.

The rearrangement links TRBV29-1 to TRBJ1-2, with a tentative D call TRBD1 (6 bases). In germline, CDR1 is SQVTM, CDR2 ANQGSEA. Trimming cost V 1 base and J 5 bases, with 11 bases left between them. This CDR3 has 13 residues. In DNA form, the CDR3 reads TGCAGCGTTGAAGTACAGGGCACGTATGGCTACACCTTC. It specifies CSVEVQGTYGYTF.

This clone was counted at least ten times. The chain combines TRBV2 with TRBJ1-3; D unclear. Germline V gene sequence: CDR1 SNHLY, CDR2 FYNNEI. Deletions cut 10 bases from V and 3 bases from J, with 19 bases between. The CDR3 covers 15 residues. The CDR3 nucleotides read TGTGCCACCAAGACCGTTCCCGGCGGTGGAAACACCATATATTTT. Residues: CATKTVPGGGNTIYF.

The rearrangement uses TRBV19 and TRBJ1-5; 7 nucleotides match TRBD1. Germline-derived CDR1 and CDR2 are LNHDA and SQIVND (reference sequence). CDR3 length: 15 residues. Losses at the gene ends were 4 bases for V and 2 bases for J; bases not matched to a gene: 5. The CDR3 spells CASSRQGRGNQPQHF. CDR3 DNA: TGTGCCAGTAGTAGACAGGGCAGGGGCAATCAGCCCCAGCATTTT.

CDR3 sequence reads: CASRTSGGDPYEQYF. CDR3 in DNA: TGTGCCAGTCGGACTAGCGGGGGGGACCCCTACGAGCAGTACTTC. V gene TRBV2 combines with J gene TRBJ2-7, with 15 bases aligning to TRBD2. CDR3 size: 15 residues. The V gene's germline CDR1 is SNHLY and CDR2 FYNNEI. J was trimmed by 2 bases and V by 9 bases; bases with no gene match: 5.

This chain uses TRBV27 with TRBJ2-3; the D gene is possibly TRBD2 (5 bases). The CDR3 consists of 13 residues. Per the germline V gene, CDR1 is MNHEY and CDR2 is SMNVEV (reference sequence). The germline V and J ends were trimmed by 4 bases and 5 bases, with 10 bases remaining between them. CDR3 amino acids: CASSYGLKDTQYF. In DNA form, the CDR3 reads TGTGCCAGCAGTTACGGACTCAAAGATACGCAGTATTTT.

This clone was observed a single time. V and J are TRBV7-8 and TRBJ1-1; 9 bases fit TRBD1. Germline V gives CDR1 SGHVS, CDR2 FQNEAQ. The CDR3 has 15 residues. V shed 5 bases, J shed 2 bases, and the junction held 6 bases outside the gene matches. CDR3 nucleotide sequence: TGTGCCAGCAGCATCCGGACAGGGGCTAACACTGAAGCTTTCTTT. Its protein is CASSIRTGANTEAFF.

The chain uses TRBV7-9 and TRBJ2-3, with D tentatively TRBD1 (6 bases). Deletions cut 7 bases from V and 2 bases from J, with 16 bases between. CDR3 length: 15 amino acids. Germline assignment: CDR1 SEHNR and CDR2 FQNEAQ (reference sequence). CDR3: CASTDSGAPTDTQYF. The CDR3 nucleotides read TGTGCCAGCACCGATTCAGGGGCGCCCACAGATACGCAGTATTTT.

This chain links TRBV21-1 with TRBJ2-2; the D call in the table, TRBD2, was not verified against the DNA. TRBV21-1 counts as a pseudogene. This CDR3 has 16 residues. CDR3 sequence: CASSRGGEVDTGELFF. The CDR3 DNA is TGTGCCAGCAGCCGCGGGGGGGAGGTTGACACCGGGGAGCTGTTTTTT.

The rearrangement uses TRBV19 and TRBJ2-2; D uncertain. This CDR3 has 15 amino acids. From germline, CDR1 is LNHDA and CDR2 SQIVND (reference sequence). V was shortened by 6 bases and J by 0 bases, with 11 bases between the two germline ends. CDR3 bases: TGTGCCAGTAGACAGCAATACGCGAACACCGGGGAGCTGTTTTTT. This codes for CASRQQYANTGELFF.

The chain uses TRBV7-2 and TRBJ2-6, with D possibly matching TRBD1 (5 bases). Trimming cost V 1 base and J 0 bases, with 13 bases left between them. CDR3 size: 18 residues. Per germline, CDR1 SGHTA and CDR2 FQGNSA. The CDR3 loop reads CASSLVTGAPSGANVLTF. The DNA for the CDR3 is TGTGCCAGCAGCTTAGTAACAGGAGCCCCCTCTGGGGCCAACGTCCTGACTTTC.